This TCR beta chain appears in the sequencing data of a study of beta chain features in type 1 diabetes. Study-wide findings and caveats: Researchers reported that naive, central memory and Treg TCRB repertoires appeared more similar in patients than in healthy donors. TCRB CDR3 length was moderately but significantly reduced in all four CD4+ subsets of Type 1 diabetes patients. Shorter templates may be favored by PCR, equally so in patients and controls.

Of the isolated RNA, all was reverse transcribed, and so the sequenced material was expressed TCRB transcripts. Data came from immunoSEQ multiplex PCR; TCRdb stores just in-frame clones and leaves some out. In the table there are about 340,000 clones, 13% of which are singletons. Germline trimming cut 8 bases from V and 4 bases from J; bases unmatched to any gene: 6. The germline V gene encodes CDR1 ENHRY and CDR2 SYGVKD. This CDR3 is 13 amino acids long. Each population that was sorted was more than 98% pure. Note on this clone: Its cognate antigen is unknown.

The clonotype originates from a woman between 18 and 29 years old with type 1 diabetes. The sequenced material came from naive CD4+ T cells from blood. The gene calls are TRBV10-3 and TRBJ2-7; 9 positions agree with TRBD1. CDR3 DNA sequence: TGTGCCATCGGTGGGGACAGGGAATACGAGCAGTACTTC. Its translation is CAIGGDREYEQYF.